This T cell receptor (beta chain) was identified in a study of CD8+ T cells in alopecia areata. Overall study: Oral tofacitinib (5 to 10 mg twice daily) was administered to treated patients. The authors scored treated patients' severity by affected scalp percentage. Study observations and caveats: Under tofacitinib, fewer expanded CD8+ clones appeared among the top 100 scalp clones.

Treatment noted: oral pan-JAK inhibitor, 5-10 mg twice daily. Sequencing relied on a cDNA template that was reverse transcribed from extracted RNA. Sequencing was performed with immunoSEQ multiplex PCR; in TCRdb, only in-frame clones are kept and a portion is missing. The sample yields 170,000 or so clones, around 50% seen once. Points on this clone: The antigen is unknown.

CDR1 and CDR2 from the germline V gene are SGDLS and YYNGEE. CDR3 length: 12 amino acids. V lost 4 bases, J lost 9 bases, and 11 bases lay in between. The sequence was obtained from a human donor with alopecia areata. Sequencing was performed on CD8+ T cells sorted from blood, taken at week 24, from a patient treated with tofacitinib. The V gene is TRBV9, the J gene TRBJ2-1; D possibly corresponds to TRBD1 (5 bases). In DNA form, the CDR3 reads TGTGCCAGCAGCTTAGGGGAATCTGAGCAGTTCTTC. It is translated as CASSLGESEQFF.